A selection of T cell receptor beta chains follows, all from one sample in a study of immune cell composition in non-small cell lung cancer. Sequenced by immunoSEQ multiplex PCR; TCRdb stores in-frame clones only, minus some. The sample lists about 3,000 clones; 65% to 70% were seen once. The sample consisted of non-adjacent lung tissue. The receptors shown here come from a human donor with non-small cell lung cancer. The CDR3 runs from the conserved cysteine through the conserved F or W. Fields, in order: D gene, clone size, V gene, J gene, CDR3 protein, CDR3 DNA. A D gene is named only where the DNA matches it firmly. Clone size, where shown, is once, few, many, or a class for clones that have expanded.

d_gene: -; abundance: -; v_gene: TRBV14; j_gene: TRBJ1-1; CDR3aa: CASRDDSFRAFF; CDR3nt: TGTGCCAGCAGGGACGACAGTTTTAGAGCTTTCTTT
d_gene: TRBD1; abundance: -; v_gene: TRBV10-3; j_gene: TRBJ2-2; CDR3aa: CATQGQVNTGELFF; CDR3nt: TGTGCCACCCAGGGACAGGTTAACACCGGGGAGCTGTTTTTT
d_gene: -; abundance: -; v_gene: TRBV7-8; j_gene: TRBJ2-7; CDR3aa: CASSLMGGSAYEQYF; CDR3nt: TGTGCCAGCAGCTTAATGGGGGGATCGGCCTACGAGCAGTACTTC
d_gene: -; abundance: few; v_gene: TRBV18; j_gene: TRBJ2-3; CDR3aa: CASSPRSVGTDTQYF; CDR3nt: TGTGCCAGCTCACCACGTAGCGTGGGCACAGATACGCAGTATTTT
d_gene: TRBD1; abundance: -; v_gene: TRBV2; j_gene: TRBJ2-5; CDR3aa: CASSDDRGLETQYF; CDR3nt: TGTGCCAGCAGTGACGACAGGGGGCTTGAGACCCAGTACTTC
d_gene: TRBD2; abundance: -; v_gene: TRBV10-3; j_gene: TRBJ2-2; CDR3aa: CAIGGPTSGGADTGELFF; CDR3nt: TGTGCCATCGGGGGCCCGACTAGCGGGGGGGCGGACACCGGGGAGCTGTTTTTT
d_gene: -; abundance: few; v_gene: TRBV28; j_gene: TRBJ1-1; CDR3aa: CASSPPGHNTEAFF; CDR3nt: TGTGCCAGCAGCCCTCCGGGTCATAACACTGAAGCTTTCTTT
d_gene: -; abundance: -; v_gene: TRBV11-2; j_gene: TRBJ1-5; CDR3aa: CASSLGGTNQPQHF; CDR3nt: TGTGCCAGCAGCTTAGGAGGGACTAATCAGCCCCAGCATTTT
d_gene: TRBD2; abundance: -; v_gene: TRBV5-4; j_gene: TRBJ2-3; CDR3aa: CASSFKLAGRTDTQYF; CDR3nt: TGTGCCAGCAGCTTCAAACTAGCGGGGCGCACAGATACGCAGTATTTT
d_gene: -; abundance: -; v_gene: TRBV28; j_gene: TRBJ2-6; CDR3aa: CASSSTAGANVLTF; CDR3nt: TGTGCCAGCAGTTCGACAGCTGGGGCCAACGTCCTGACTTTC
d_gene: -; abundance: -; v_gene: TRBV9; j_gene: TRBJ2-2; CDR3aa: CASSSQVATGELFF; CDR3nt: TGTGCCAGCAGCTCCCAAGTGGCCACCGGGGAGCTGTTTTTT
d_gene: TRBD2; abundance: once; v_gene: TRBV2; j_gene: TRBJ2-7; CDR3aa: CASKSSGSYYEQYF; CDR3nt: TGTGCCAGCAAAAGTAGCGGGAGCTACTACGAGCAGTACTTC
d_gene: TRBD1; abundance: -; v_gene: TRBV6-1; j_gene: TRBJ1-6; CDR3aa: CACYRGQGSPLHF; CDR3nt: TGTGCCTGCTACAGGGGGCAAGGTTCACCCCTCCACTTT
d_gene: -; abundance: -; v_gene: TRBV28; j_gene: TRBJ1-5; CDR3aa: CASRSGTLYNQPQHF; CDR3nt: TGTGCCAGCAGGTCCGGGACACTTTACAATCAGCCCCAGCATTTT
d_gene: -; abundance: -; v_gene: TRBV6-6; j_gene: TRBJ2-7; CDR3aa: CASRTDSFPYEQYF; CDR3nt: TGTGCCAGCAGAACTGACAGCTTTCCCTACGAGCAGTACTTC
d_gene: -; abundance: -; v_gene: TRBV9; j_gene: TRBJ1-2; CDR3aa: CASSQRGGDDGYTF; CDR3nt: TGTGCCAGCAGCCAACGGGGGGGCGATGATGGCTACACCTTC
d_gene: -; abundance: -; v_gene: TRBV15; j_gene: TRBJ1-5; CDR3aa: CATSETESTDGLGGQPQHF; CDR3nt: TGTGCCACCAGCGAGACAGAGAGTACGGATGGCTTGGGAGGGCAGCCCCAGCATTTT
d_gene: TRBD1; abundance: medium-sized; v_gene: TRBV10-2; j_gene: TRBJ2-1; CDR3aa: CASSESGTGGRNEQFF; CDR3nt: TGCGCCAGCAGTGAGTCGGGTACAGGGGGGAGGAATGAGCAGTTCTTC
d_gene: TRBD2; abundance: -; v_gene: TRBV30; j_gene: TRBJ2-1; CDR3aa: CAWSTAGGLNEQFF; CDR3nt: TGTGCCTGGAGCACAGCGGGGGGTTTAAATGAGCAGTTCTTC
d_gene: -; abundance: -; v_gene: TRBV7-8; j_gene: TRBJ1-5; CDR3aa: CASSLGPEQPQHF; CDR3nt: TGTGCCAGCAGCTTAGGACCGGAGCAGCCCCAGCATTTT
d_gene: -; abundance: -; v_gene: TRBV15; j_gene: TRBJ1-2; CDR3aa: CATSRDDGGGNLLTYNYGYTF; CDR3nt: TGTGCCACCAGCAGAGATGACGGCGGGGGGAATTTATTGACTTATAACTATGGCTACACCTTC
d_gene: TRBD1; abundance: once; v_gene: TRBV7-8; j_gene: TRBJ1-1; CDR3aa: CASSLTGGLEAFF; CDR3nt: TGTGCCAGCAGCCTGACAGGGGGGCTTGAAGCTTTCTTT
d_gene: TRBD1; abundance: -; v_gene: TRBV5-8; j_gene: TRBJ1-5; CDR3aa: CASSPRQGIVNQPQHF; CDR3nt: TGTGCCAGCAGCCCGCGACAGGGAATAGTCAATCAGCCCCAGCATTTT
d_gene: -; abundance: -; v_gene: TRBV2; j_gene: TRBJ2-2; CDR3aa: CASRTGVTGELFF; CDR3nt: TGTGCCAGCAGGACAGGCGTCACCGGGGAGCTGTTTTTT
d_gene: -; abundance: -; v_gene: TRBV5-4; j_gene: TRBJ2-3; CDR3aa: CASSLGPGGRTDTQYF; CDR3nt: TGTGCCAGCAGCTTGGGTCCGGGGGGCCGCACAGATACGCAGTATTTT
d_gene: TRBD1; abundance: once; v_gene: TRBV7-8; j_gene: TRBJ1-6; CDR3aa: CASSHPNEGAYSPLHF; CDR3nt: TGTGCCAGCAGCCACCCAAATGAGGGGGCTTATTCACCCCTCCACTTT
d_gene: TRBD1; abundance: -; v_gene: TRBV11-2; j_gene: TRBJ2-2; CDR3aa: CASSSTGATGELFF; CDR3nt: TGTGCCAGCAGTTCCACAGGGGCCACCGGGGAGCTGTTTTTT
d_gene: TRBD1; abundance: -; v_gene: TRBV28; j_gene: TRBJ2-7; CDR3aa: CASSTFGTGYEQYF; CDR3nt: TGTGCCAGCAGCACTTTCGGGACAGGCTACGAGCAGTACTTC
d_gene: TRBD1; abundance: large; v_gene: TRBV2; j_gene: TRBJ1-6; CDR3aa: CASSENRGNSPLHF; CDR3nt: TGTGCCAGCAGTGAAAACAGGGGGAATTCACCCCTCCACTTT
d_gene: -; abundance: -; v_gene: TRBV9; j_gene: TRBJ2-7; CDR3aa: CASSLPGSYEQYF; CDR3nt: TGTGCCAGCAGCCTCCCGGGATCCTACGAGCAGTACTTC
d_gene: -; abundance: -; v_gene: TRBV6-1; j_gene: TRBJ2-7; CDR3aa: CASSDRSSYEQYF; CDR3nt: TGTGCCAGCAGTGACAGGTCCTCCTACGAGCAGTACTTC